This TCR beta chain was identified during a study of beta chain features in type 1 diabetes (dated by TCRdb to 2016 to 2019). Broadly, across the study: Mean age, gender distribution, total cell number and subset yield did not differ between patients and healthy donors. A total of 107,917,701 sorted cells were examined across all samples, and a strong correlation was observed between cell number per subset and RNA yield. The study compared TCRB repertoires of sorted circulating CD4+ T cell subsets between recently diagnosed type 1 diabetes patients and matched healthy donors. Naive and central memory subsets were obtained from all 28 donors, but regulatory and stem cell-like memory subsets were isolated from only 8 patients and about eight healthy donors. The investigation overall reported the following: Because the HLA sub-analyses included only small numbers of individuals, any influence of HLA type on TCRB rearrangement was left unresolved. At VDJ recombination sites, patients with type 1 diabetes made fewer insertions and deleted more nucleotides, a pattern implying thymic rearrangement abnormalities. A moderate but significant shortening of TCRB CDR3 length was observed in type 1 diabetes patients in all four CD4+ subsets. Because cDNA was sequenced instead of genomic DNA, highly expressing activated cells could be over-represented, though the groups showed no difference in activation or CD3 levels. The naive, central memory and regulatory TCRB repertoires appeared to resemble one another more closely among patients than among healthy donors. PCR may preferentially amplify shorter templates, but because patient and control samples were amplified and corrected together, any resulting skew would affect both groups equally.

The entire isolated RNA was reverse transcribed using the High Capacity cDNA Reverse Transcription Kit, and thus expressed TCRB transcripts were sequenced. Deep immunoSEQ sequencing was performed on naive, central memory and regulatory T cell samples, with an average of roughly 3.3 million total reads per sample. After sorted cells were lysed in RLT buffer, RNA was extracted with DNase-treated RNeasy Micro or Mini kits, with the choice depending on cell number. To prevent cross-contamination, every cell subset was processed on its own, while patient and healthy donor samples were processed together. TCRB sequences were amplified from cDNA with the immunoSEQ multiplex PCR, producing 87-bp fragments spanning the CDR3 region. Sequencing of the amplicons was performed on the Illumina HiSeq platform. Regarding the original processing steps: PCR bias was computationally corrected using synthetic template baselines, reads within Hamming distance 2 were collapsed, and singletons that could not be merged were discarded. By aligning reads against IMGT, V, D and J genes, CDR3 length, and insertions or deletions at six rearrangement sites were assigned. Within each subset, clonotype counts were normalized to the number of sorted cells before true diversity and Gini coefficients were calculated with the tcR R package. The overlap coefficient, calculated on TCRB nucleotide sequences, was used to measure repertoire sharing. This is the immuneACCESS table as TCRdb keeps it, with only in-frame sequences that have V and J called. A part of the clones is gone; compared with another copy, unresolved V genes explain less than half, and the rest is unexplained. For V, J and clone size, that table is used; D and trimming come from the DNA. Across this sample there are a few hundred thousand clones, with 27% seen only once. The leading ten clones occupy roughly 4% of the sample.

A single peripheral blood draw of approximately 0.11 L on average was collected from each donor into heparinised tubes. A BD FACSAria II and a panel including CD45RO, CCR7, CD25, CD127, CD95 and CD27 were used to sort naive, central memory, regulatory and stem cell-like memory CD4+ T cells. Purity was above 95% for every sorted population. PBMCs were isolated immediately by Lymphoprep density gradient centrifugation and stained directly without culture. Samples were stained and sorted in pairs, with one healthy donor and one patient per experiment, so that batch effects were minimized. This clone showed up just a few times. This receptor's antigen is unknown. No per-base quality is available; no much larger clone lies one base away. The CDR3 goes from the cysteine to the phenylalanine over 13 residues. Only the CDR3 DNA stays, 39 bases, in frame from base 1. Via the germline V gene, CDR1 is SGHTA and CDR2 FQGNSA. The junction carries 9 bases between V and J, which are trimmed by 5 bases and 2 bases respectively.

The chain links TRBV7-2 with TRBJ2-5; the D gene cannot be named for sure. The sequence was collected from a man aged 30-40 years in good health. Input material: central memory CD4+ T cells from blood. The DNA sequence is as follows: TGTGCCAGCAGCATGACCGGTCAAGAGACCCAGTACTTC. Its protein is CASSMTGQETQYF.